A selection of T cell receptor beta chains follows, all from one sample in a study of cytomegalovirus exposure and HLA in healthy donors. Sequencing was performed with immunoSEQ multiplex PCR; in TCRdb, only in-frame clones are kept and a portion is missing. The repertoire holds around 80,000 clones, 60% to 80% seen once, with 5.5% to 7.5% in the top ten. The sequenced sample consisted of PBMCs. All receptors come from a female donor in good health and CMV-seronegative. CDR3s include the opening cysteine and the closing phenylalanine or tryptophan. D genes are given only for firm matches. Clone size, where shown, is once, few, many, or a class for clones that have expanded.

abundance: .
v_gene: TRBV5-1
j_gene: TRBJ2-1
d_gene: TRBD2
CDR3nt: TGCGCCAGCAGATCGACTAGCGGGAGTACGTATGAGCAGTTCTTC
CDR3aa: CASRSTSGSTYEQFF

abundance: .
v_gene: TRBV6-5
j_gene: TRBJ2-5
d_gene: TRBD1
CDR3nt: TGTGCCAGCAGACCGGACAGGGCGCTAGTCCCTGAAGACTTC
CDR3aa: CASRPDRALVPEDF

abundance: .
v_gene: TRBV10-3
j_gene: TRBJ2-5
d_gene: .
CDR3nt: TGTGCCATCTTAGACAATAACCAAGAGACCCAGTACTTC
CDR3aa: CAILDNNQETQYF

abundance: once
v_gene: TRBV2
j_gene: TRBJ1-3
d_gene: .
CDR3nt: TGTGCCAGCAGCACACAGGCTACGAGCTCTGGAAACACCATATATTTT
CDR3aa: CASSTQATSSGNTIYF

abundance: .
v_gene: TRBV18
j_gene: TRBJ1-5
d_gene: .
CDR3nt: TGTGCCAGCTCACCACTCGATCAGCCCCAGCATTTT
CDR3aa: CASSPLDQPQHF

abundance: .
v_gene: TRBV7-9
j_gene: TRBJ2-1
d_gene: .
CDR3nt: TGTGCCAGCAGCTCCCCCCCCAGGGGTCAGAGAAGAGAGCAGTTCTTC
CDR3aa: CASSSPPRGQRREQFF

abundance: .
v_gene: TRBV2
j_gene: TRBJ2-3
d_gene: TRBD2
CDR3nt: TGTGCCAGCGCCGGGACCGGGACTAGCGGAACTAGCACAGATACGCAGTATTTT
CDR3aa: CASAGTGTSGTSTDTQYF

abundance: .
v_gene: TRBV7-2
j_gene: TRBJ1-5
d_gene: .
CDR3nt: TGTGCCAGCAGCTTATATGGGGGCGCCGGGAGCAATCAGCCCCAGCATTTT
CDR3aa: CASSLYGGAGSNQPQHF

abundance: .
v_gene: TRBV4-1
j_gene: TRBJ2-1
d_gene: .
CDR3nt: TGCGCCAGCAGCCCCACGTCTGGGGAGAAGTTCTTC
CDR3aa: CASSPTSGEKFF

abundance: few
v_gene: TRBV28
j_gene: TRBJ1-5
d_gene: .
CDR3nt: TGTGCCAGCAGTTTATCGGGCGGGGTACATCAGCCCCAGCATTTT
CDR3aa: CASSLSGGVHQPQHF

abundance: .
v_gene: TRBV5-1
j_gene: TRBJ2-1
d_gene: TRBD2
CDR3nt: TGCGCCAGCAGCCTGTCCGGGACTAGCGGGAGTTTGCAGTTCTTC
CDR3aa: CASSLSGTSGSLQFF

abundance: .
v_gene: TRBV2
j_gene: TRBJ1-4
d_gene: .
CDR3nt: TGTGCCAGCACTCTGGGGGGGGTCCGAGAAAAACTGTTTTTT
CDR3aa: CASTLGGVREKLFF

abundance: once
v_gene: TRBV28
j_gene: TRBJ1-2
d_gene: TRBD1
CDR3nt: TGTGCCAGCAGTTCGGGGACAGGGAATGGCTACACCTTC
CDR3aa: CASSSGTGNGYTF

abundance: .
v_gene: TRBV15
j_gene: TRBJ2-7
d_gene: .
CDR3nt: TGTGCCACCAGATCTCCTTCTACTACCGAGCAGTACTTC
CDR3aa: CATRSPSTTEQYF

abundance: .
v_gene: TRBV6-5
j_gene: TRBJ2-7
d_gene: .
CDR3nt: TGTGCCAGCAGTTACTCCGTGACAGGCGATACCTACGAGCAGTACTTC
CDR3aa: CASSYSVTGDTYEQYF

abundance: .
v_gene: TRBV4-3
j_gene: TRBJ1-2
d_gene: TRBD1
CDR3nt: TGCGCCAGCAGCCAATCCCGGCAGGGGGTAGGCTATGGCTACACCTTC
CDR3aa: CASSQSRQGVGYGYTF

abundance: .
v_gene: TRBV6-1
j_gene: TRBJ2-1
d_gene: TRBD2
CDR3nt: TGTGCCAGCAATCAGGGACTATGGAATGAGCAGTTCTTC
CDR3aa: CASNQGLWNEQFF

abundance: once
v_gene: TRBV11-3
j_gene: TRBJ1-1
d_gene: .
CDR3nt: TGTGCCAGCAGTTACGGAGCGGGTGAAGCTTTCTTT
CDR3aa: CASSYGAGEAFF

abundance: .
v_gene: TRBV27
j_gene: TRBJ2-7
d_gene: .
CDR3nt: TGTGCCAGCAGTTCTACACAGGGACACTCCTACGAGCAGTACTTC
CDR3aa: CASSSTQGHSYEQYF

abundance: .
v_gene: TRBV2
j_gene: TRBJ2-5
d_gene: .
CDR3nt: TGTGCCAGCACCCGTGTACAAGAGACCCAGTACTTC
CDR3aa: CASTRVQETQYF

abundance: .
v_gene: TRBV5-8
j_gene: TRBJ1-5
d_gene: TRBD1
CDR3nt: TGTGCCAGCAGCTGGGGACAGGGTCCTAGCAATCAGCCCCAGCATTTT
CDR3aa: CASSWGQGPSNQPQHF

abundance: once
v_gene: TRBV6-5
j_gene: TRBJ2-7
d_gene: .
CDR3nt: TGTGCCAGCAGTCGGGAAGGCTCCTACGAGCAGTACTTC
CDR3aa: CASSREGSYEQYF

abundance: .
v_gene: TRBV28
j_gene: TRBJ1-5
d_gene: .
CDR3nt: TGTGCCAGCAGTTTAGGGCAGGGTTTTGAGCCCCAGCATTTT
CDR3aa: CASSLGQGFEPQHF

abundance: .
v_gene: TRBV2
j_gene: TRBJ1-2
d_gene: .
CDR3nt: TGTGCCAGCAGTGAAGCAACTTATGGCTACACCTTC
CDR3aa: CASSEATYGYTF

abundance: few
v_gene: TRBV16
j_gene: TRBJ2-1
d_gene: .
CDR3nt: TGTGCCAGCAGCCAACCATCAGGGTTAGGGCAGTTCTTC
CDR3aa: CASSQPSGLGQFF

abundance: .
v_gene: TRBV2
j_gene: TRBJ2-5
d_gene: TRBD2
CDR3nt: TGTGCCAGCAGCGTGACTAGCCGCGAGACCCAGTACTTC
CDR3aa: CASSVTSRETQYF

abundance: few
v_gene: TRBV4-2
j_gene: TRBJ2-7
d_gene: .
CDR3nt: TGTGCCAGCAGCCAAGATTTAGGGGATGTCTACGAGCAGTACTTC
CDR3aa: CASSQDLGDVYEQYF

abundance: few
v_gene: TRBV15
j_gene: TRBJ1-5
d_gene: .
CDR3nt: TGTGCCACCAGCAGAGTCCAGGGTAGCAATCAGCCCCAGCATTTT
CDR3aa: CATSRVQGSNQPQHF

abundance: once
v_gene: TRBV14
j_gene: TRBJ1-6
d_gene: .
CDR3nt: TGTGCCAGCAGCCAAGATTACAGCTATAATTCACCCCTCCACTTT
CDR3aa: CASSQDYSYNSPLHF

abundance: .
v_gene: TRBV30
j_gene: TRBJ2-2
d_gene: TRBD1
CDR3nt: TGTGCCTGGAGTGCGACAGGGTCCTTGACCGGGGAGCTGTTTTTT
CDR3aa: CAWSATGSLTGELFF

abundance: .
v_gene: TRBV7-9
j_gene: TRBJ2-1
d_gene: TRBD2
CDR3nt: TGTGCCAGCAGCTTACTTGCTAGCGGGGGATACAATGAGCAGTTCTTC
CDR3aa: CASSLLASGGYNEQFF

abundance: .
v_gene: TRBV28
j_gene: TRBJ1-5
d_gene: .
CDR3nt: TGTGCCAGCACCTCACTGCCAGGCCTTAGCAATCAGCCCCAGCATTTT
CDR3aa: CASTSLPGLSNQPQHF

abundance: .
v_gene: TRBV5-1
j_gene: TRBJ1-2
d_gene: TRBD1
CDR3nt: TGCGCCAGCAGCTTGAACCAGGGGGACTATGGCTACACCTTC
CDR3aa: CASSLNQGDYGYTF

abundance: .
v_gene: TRBV15
j_gene: TRBJ2-3
d_gene: .
CDR3nt: TGTGCCACCAGCAGACCCCGAGCGGATACGCAGTATTTT
CDR3aa: CATSRPRADTQYF

abundance: .
v_gene: TRBV30
j_gene: TRBJ1-5
d_gene: .
CDR3nt: TGTGCCTGGAGTGTCGGGACATACAACAATCAGCCCCAGCATTTT
CDR3aa: CAWSVGTYNNQPQHF

abundance: .
v_gene: TRBV18
j_gene: TRBJ2-3
d_gene: .
CDR3nt: TGTGCCAGCTCACCACCAGGCGGGCGCGGCGCAGATACGCAGTATTTT
CDR3aa: CASSPPGGRGADTQYF

abundance: .
v_gene: TRBV27
j_gene: TRBJ1-2
d_gene: TRBD1
CDR3nt: TGTGCCAGCAGTTTCGGACAGGCTGGCGGCTACACCTTC
CDR3aa: CASSFGQAGGYTF

abundance: .
v_gene: TRBV6-1
j_gene: TRBJ2-7
d_gene: .
CDR3nt: TGTGCCAGCAGTGCAGGGTCCCGCGGCTCCTACGAGCAGTACTTC
CDR3aa: CASSAGSRGSYEQYF

abundance: .
v_gene: TRBV19
j_gene: TRBJ2-7
d_gene: TRBD1
CDR3nt: TGTGCCAGTAGTCTACGGACAGGAGAGAACGAGCAGTACTTC
CDR3aa: CASSLRTGENEQYF

abundance: .
v_gene: TRBV6-1
j_gene: TRBJ2-3
d_gene: .
CDR3nt: TGTGCCACCACATCGGACGGCCCTAGCCAAGATACGCAGTATTTT
CDR3aa: CATTSDGPSQDTQYF

abundance: .
v_gene: TRBV27
j_gene: TRBJ1-1
d_gene: .
CDR3nt: TGTGCCAGCAGTGAACCCGGGACAAAGAACACTGAAGCTTTCTTT
CDR3aa: CASSEPGTKNTEAFF

abundance: few
v_gene: TRBV7-7
j_gene: TRBJ2-7
d_gene: TRBD1
CDR3nt: TGTGCTAGCAGCTTACGACAGGGTTCATACGAGCAGTACTTC
CDR3aa: CASSLRQGSYEQYF

abundance: .
v_gene: TRBV6-5
j_gene: TRBJ2-7
d_gene: TRBD1
CDR3nt: TGTGCCAGCAGTTACGGGACAGGGGAGAGTGACGAGCAGTACTTC
CDR3aa: CASSYGTGESDEQYF

abundance: .
v_gene: TRBV27
j_gene: TRBJ2-7
d_gene: TRBD2
CDR3nt: TGTGCCAGCATCCTAGGTGGGACTAGCGATTGCGAGCAGTACTTC
CDR3aa: CASILGGTSDCEQYF

abundance: .
v_gene: TRBV5-4
j_gene: TRBJ2-3
d_gene: .
CDR3nt: TGTGCCAGCAGCCTAGGAGGGGTAGTGACAGATACGCAGTATTTT
CDR3aa: CASSLGGVVTDTQYF

abundance: .
v_gene: TRBV7-8
j_gene: TRBJ2-7
d_gene: .
CDR3nt: TGTGCCAGCAGCTTAATTTCATCCTACGAGCAGTACTTC
CDR3aa: CASSLISSYEQYF